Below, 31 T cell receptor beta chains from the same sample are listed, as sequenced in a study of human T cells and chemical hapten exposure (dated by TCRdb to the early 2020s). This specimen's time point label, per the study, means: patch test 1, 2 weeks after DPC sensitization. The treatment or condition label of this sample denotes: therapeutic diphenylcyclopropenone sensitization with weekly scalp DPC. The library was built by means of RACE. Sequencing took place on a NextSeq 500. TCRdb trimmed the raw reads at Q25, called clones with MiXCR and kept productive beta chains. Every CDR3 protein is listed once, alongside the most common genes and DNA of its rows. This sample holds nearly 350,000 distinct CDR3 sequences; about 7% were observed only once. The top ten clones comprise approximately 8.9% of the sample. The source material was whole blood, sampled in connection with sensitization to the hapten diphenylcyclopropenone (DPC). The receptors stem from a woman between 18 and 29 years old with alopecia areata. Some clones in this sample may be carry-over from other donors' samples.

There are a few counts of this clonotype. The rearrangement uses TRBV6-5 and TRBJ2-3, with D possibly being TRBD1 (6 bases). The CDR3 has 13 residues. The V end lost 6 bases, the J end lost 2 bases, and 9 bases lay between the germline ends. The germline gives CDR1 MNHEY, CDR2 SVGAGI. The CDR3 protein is CASSRTVTDTQYF. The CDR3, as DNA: TGTGCCAGCAGCAGGACAGTCACAGATACGCAGTATTTT.

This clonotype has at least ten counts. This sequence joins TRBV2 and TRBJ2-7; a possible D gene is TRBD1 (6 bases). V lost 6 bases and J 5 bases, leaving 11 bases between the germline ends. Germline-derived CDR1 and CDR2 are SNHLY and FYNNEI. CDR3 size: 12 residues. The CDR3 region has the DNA TGTGCCAGCAGCCCTGACAGGAACGAGCAGTACTTC. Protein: CASSPDRNEQYF.

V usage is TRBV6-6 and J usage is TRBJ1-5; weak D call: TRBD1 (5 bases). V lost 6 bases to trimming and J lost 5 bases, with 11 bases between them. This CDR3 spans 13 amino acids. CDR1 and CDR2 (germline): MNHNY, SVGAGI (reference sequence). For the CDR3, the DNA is TGTGCCAGCAGCCGCGGGGGGGATCAGCCCCAGCATTTT. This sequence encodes CASSRGGDQPQHF.

CDR3 sequence: CASNERVGETQYF. CDR3 in DNA: TGTGCCAGCAACGAACGGGTCGGGGAGACCCAGTACTTC. This sequence joins TRBV6-5 and TRBJ2-5; D remains unclear. CDR1 and CDR2 from the germline V gene are MNHEY and SVGAGI. Trimming removed 7 bases from V and 5 bases from J, with 14 bases in between. The CDR3 loop spans 13 amino acids.

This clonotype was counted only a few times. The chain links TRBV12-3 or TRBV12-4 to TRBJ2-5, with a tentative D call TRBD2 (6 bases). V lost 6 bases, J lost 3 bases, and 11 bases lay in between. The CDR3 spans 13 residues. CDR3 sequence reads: CASSQGLKETQYF. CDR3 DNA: TGTGCCAGCAGCCAGGGACTTAAAGAGACCCAGTACTTC.

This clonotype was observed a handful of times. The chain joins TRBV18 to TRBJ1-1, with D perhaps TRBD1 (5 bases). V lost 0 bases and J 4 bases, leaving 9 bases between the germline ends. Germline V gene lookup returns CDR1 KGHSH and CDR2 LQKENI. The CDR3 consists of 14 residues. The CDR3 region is CASSPPGGGTEAFF. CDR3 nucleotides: TGTGCCAGCTCACCACCGGGGGGGGGCACTGAAGCTTTCTTT.

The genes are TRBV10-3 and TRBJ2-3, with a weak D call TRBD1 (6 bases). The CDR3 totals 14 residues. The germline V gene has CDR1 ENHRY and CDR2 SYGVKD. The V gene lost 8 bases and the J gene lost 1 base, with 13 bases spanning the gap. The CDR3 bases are TGTGCCATCGGCTACTCAGGGGGCACAGATACGCAGTATTTT. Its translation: CAIGYSGGTDTQYF.

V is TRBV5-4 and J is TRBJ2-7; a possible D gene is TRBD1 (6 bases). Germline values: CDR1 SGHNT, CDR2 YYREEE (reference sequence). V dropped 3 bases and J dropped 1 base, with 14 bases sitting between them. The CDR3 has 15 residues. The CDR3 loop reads CASSSGTPASYEQYF. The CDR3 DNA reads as TGTGCCAGCAGCTCCGGGACACCGGCTTCCTACGAGCAGTACTTC.

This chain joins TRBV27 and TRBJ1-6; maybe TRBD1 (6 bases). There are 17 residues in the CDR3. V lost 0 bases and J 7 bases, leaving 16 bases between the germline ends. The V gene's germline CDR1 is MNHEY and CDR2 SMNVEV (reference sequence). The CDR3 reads CASSLSGGTHLNSPLHF. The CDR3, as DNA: TGTGCCAGCAGTTTATCCGGCGGGACACATCTAAATTCACCCCTCCACTTT.

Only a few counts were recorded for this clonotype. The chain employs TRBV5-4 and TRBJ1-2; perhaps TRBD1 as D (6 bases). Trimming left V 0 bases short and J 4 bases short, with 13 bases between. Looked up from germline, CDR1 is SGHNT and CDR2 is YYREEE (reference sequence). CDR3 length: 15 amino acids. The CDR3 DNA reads TGTGCCAGCAGCTTGGCCATAGGGGGAGTCTATGGCTACACCTTC. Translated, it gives CASSLAIGGVYGYTF. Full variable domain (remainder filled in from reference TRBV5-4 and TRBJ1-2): ETGVTQSPTHLIKTRGQQVTLRCSSQSGHNTVSWYQQALGQGPQFIFQYYREEENGRGNFPPRFSGLQFPNYSSELNVNALELDDSALYLCASSLAIGGVYGYTFGSGTRLTVV.

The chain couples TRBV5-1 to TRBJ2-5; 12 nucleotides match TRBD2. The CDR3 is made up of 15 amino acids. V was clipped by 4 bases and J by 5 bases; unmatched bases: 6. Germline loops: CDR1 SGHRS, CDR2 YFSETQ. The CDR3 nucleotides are TGCGCCAGCAGCCCTAGCGGGGGGGCTTGGGAGACCCAGTACTTC. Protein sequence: CASSPSGGAWETQYF.

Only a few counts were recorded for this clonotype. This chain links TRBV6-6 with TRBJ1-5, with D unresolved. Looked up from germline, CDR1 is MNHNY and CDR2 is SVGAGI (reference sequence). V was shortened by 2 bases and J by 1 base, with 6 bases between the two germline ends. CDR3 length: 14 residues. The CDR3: CASSYRRSNQPQHF. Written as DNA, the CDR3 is TGTGCCAGCAGTTACCGCAGGAGCAATCAGCCCCAGCATTTT.

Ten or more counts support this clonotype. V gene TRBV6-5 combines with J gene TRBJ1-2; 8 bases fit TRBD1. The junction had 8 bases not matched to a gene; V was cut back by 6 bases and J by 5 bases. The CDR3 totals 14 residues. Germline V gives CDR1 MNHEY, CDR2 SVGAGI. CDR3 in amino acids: CASRPGQDPYGYTF. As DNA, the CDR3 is TGTGCCAGCAGGCCGGGACAGGACCCTTATGGCTACACCTTC.

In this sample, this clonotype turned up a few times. Here the CDR3 DNA reads TGTGCCATCAGTGGAGGCATGGAGACCCAGTACTTC. Amino acid sequence: CAISGGMETQYF. The rearrangement uses TRBV10-3 and TRBJ2-5, with unresolved D. V dropped 4 bases and J dropped 5 bases, with 8 bases sitting between them. The germline V gene encodes CDR1 ENHRY and CDR2 SYGVKD. The CDR3 spans 12 residues.

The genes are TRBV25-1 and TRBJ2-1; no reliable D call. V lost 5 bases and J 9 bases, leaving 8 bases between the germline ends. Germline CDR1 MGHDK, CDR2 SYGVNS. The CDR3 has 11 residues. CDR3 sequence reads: CASSKAGEQFF. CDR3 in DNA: TGTGCCAGCAGTAAAGCTGGTGAGCAGTTCTTC.

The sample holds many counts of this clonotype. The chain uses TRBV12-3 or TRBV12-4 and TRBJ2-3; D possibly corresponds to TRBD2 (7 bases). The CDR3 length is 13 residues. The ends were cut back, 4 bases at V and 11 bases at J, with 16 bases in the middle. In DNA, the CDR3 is TGTGCCAGCAGTTGGGGGGGCAGGGAAAGGCAGTATTTT. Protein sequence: CASSWGGRERQYF.

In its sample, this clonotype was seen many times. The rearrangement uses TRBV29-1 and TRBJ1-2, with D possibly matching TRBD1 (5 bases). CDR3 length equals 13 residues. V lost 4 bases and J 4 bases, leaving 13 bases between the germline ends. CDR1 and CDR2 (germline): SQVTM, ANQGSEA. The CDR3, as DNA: TGCAGCGTTGGGGCAGGGTCGGGCTATGGCTACACCTTC. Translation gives CSVGAGSGYGYTF.

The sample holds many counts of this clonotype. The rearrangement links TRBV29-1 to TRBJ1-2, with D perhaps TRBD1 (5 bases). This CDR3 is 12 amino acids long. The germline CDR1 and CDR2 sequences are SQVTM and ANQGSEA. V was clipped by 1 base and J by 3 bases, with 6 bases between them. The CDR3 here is CSVEARDYGYTF. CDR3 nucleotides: TGCAGCGTTGAAGCCAGGGACTATGGCTACACCTTC.

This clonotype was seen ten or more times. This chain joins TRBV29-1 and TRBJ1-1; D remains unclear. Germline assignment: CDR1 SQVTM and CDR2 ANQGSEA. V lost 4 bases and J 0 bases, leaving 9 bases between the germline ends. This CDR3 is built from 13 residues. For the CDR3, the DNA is TGCAGCGTTGTAGGTACGGTGAACACTGAAGCTTTCTTT. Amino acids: CSVVGTVNTEAFF.

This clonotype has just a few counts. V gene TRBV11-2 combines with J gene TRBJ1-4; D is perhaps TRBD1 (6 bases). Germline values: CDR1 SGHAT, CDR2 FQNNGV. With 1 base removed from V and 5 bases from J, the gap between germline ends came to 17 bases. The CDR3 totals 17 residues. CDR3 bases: TGTGCCAGCAGCTTAGGTCTCCGGCAGGGGAAAAATGAAAAACTGTTTTTT. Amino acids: CASSLGLRQGKNEKLFF.

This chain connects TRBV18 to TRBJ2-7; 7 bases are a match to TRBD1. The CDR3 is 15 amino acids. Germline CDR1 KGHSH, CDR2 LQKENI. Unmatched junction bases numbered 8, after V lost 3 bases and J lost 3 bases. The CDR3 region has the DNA TGTGCCAGCTCACCCCGCGAGGGACAGAGCTACGAGCAGTACTTC. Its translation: CASSPREGQSYEQYF.

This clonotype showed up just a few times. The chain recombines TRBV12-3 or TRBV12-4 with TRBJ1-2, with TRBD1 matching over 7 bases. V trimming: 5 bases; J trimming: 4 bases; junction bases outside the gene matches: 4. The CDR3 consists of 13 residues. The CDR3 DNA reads TGTGCCAGCAGTCCTTACAGGGGCTATGGCTACACCTTC. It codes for CASSPYRGYGYTF.

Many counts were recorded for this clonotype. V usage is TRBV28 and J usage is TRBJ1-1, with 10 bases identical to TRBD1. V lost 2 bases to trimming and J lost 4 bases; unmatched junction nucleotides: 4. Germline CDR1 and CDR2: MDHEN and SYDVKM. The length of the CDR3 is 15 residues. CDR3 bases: TGTGCCAGCAGTTTAGGGACAGGGGAGGTCACTGAAGCTTTCTTT. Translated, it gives CASSLGTGEVTEAFF.

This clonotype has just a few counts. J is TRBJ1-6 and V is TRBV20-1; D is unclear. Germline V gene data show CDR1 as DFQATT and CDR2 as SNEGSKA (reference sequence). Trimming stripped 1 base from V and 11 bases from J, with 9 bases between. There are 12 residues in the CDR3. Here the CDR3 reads CSARAGRPPLHF. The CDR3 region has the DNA TGCAGTGCTAGAGCAGGCCGCCCACCCCTCCACTTT.

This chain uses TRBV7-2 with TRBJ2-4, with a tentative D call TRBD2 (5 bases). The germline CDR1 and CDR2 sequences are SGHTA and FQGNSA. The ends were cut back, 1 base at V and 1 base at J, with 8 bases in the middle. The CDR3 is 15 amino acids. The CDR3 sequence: CASSLGPGAKNIQYF. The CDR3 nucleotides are TGTGCCAGCAGCTTAGGTCCGGGGGCCAAAAACATTCAGTACTTC.

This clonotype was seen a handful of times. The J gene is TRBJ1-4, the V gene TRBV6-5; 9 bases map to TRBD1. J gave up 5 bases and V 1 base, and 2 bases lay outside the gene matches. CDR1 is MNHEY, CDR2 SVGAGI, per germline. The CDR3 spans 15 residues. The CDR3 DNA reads TGTGCCAGCAGTTACTACGGACAGGGGAATGAAAAACTGTTTTTT. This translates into CASSYYGQGNEKLFF.

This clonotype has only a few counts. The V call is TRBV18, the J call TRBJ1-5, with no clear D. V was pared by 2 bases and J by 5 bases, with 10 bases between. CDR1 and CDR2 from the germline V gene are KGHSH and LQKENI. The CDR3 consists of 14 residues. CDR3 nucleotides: TGTGCCAGCTCACCAGGGAGTGGTGATCAGCCCCAGCATTTT. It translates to CASSPGSGDQPQHF.

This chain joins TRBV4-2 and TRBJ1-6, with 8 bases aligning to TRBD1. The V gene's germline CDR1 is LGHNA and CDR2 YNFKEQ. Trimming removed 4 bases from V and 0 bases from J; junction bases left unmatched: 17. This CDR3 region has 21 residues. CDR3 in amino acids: CASSPPERTGSFSSYNSPLHF. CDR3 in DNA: TGTGCCAGCAGCCCCCCAGAAAGGACAGGGAGTTTCAGCTCCTATAATTCACCCCTCCACTTT.

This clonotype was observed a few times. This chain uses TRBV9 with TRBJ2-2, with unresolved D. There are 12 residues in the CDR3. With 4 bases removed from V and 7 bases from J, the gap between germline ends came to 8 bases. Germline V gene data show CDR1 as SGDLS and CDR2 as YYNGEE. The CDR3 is CASSLLGGELFF. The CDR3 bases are TGTGCCAGCAGCCTGTTGGGCGGGGAGCTGTTTTTT.

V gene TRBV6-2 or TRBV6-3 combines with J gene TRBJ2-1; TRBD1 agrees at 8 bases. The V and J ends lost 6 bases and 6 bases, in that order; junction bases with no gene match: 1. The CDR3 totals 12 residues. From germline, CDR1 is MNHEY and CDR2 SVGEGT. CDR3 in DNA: TGTGCCAGCAGGGACAGGGTCAATGAGCAGTTCTTC. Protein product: CASRDRVNEQFF.

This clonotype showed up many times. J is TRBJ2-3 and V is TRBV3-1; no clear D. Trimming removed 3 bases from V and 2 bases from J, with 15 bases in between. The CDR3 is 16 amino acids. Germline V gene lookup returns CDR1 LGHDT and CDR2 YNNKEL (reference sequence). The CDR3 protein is CASSHHREQITDTQYF. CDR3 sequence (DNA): TGTGCCAGCAGCCACCATCGCGAACAGATCACAGATACGCAGTATTTT.